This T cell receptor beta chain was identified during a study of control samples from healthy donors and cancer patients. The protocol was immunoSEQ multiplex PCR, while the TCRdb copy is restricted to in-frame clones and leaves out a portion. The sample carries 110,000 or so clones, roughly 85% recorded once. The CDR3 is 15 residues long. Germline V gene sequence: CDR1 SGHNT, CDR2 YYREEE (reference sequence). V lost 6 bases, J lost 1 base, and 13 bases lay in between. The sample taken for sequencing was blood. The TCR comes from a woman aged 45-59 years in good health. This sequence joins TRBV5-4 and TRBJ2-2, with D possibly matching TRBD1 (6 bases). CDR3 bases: TGTGCCAGCACCCGAGGGGGACAGAACACCGGGGAGCTGTTTTTT. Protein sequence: CASTRGGQNTGELFF.